The subject of this entry is one T cell receptor beta chain. What this receptor recognizes is not known. Nothing much larger sits one base from this clone, and base qualities are not available. This sample was included in a study of blood T cell repertoires in COVID-19 (dated by TCRdb to 2018 to 2020). With regard to the full study: Samples covering the acute and convalescent phases of COVID-19 were provided by collaborators in the United States, Italy and Spain. A de-identified subject ID, COVID-19 status, age in years and sex were almost always included in the sample metadata. The samples were drawn from two sources: the first 160 participants of the ongoing ImmuneRACE study, and 1,200 or so subjects contributed by 6 global collaborators. The prospective study material was composed of cDNA or gDNA derived from T cells, B-cell-depleted T cells, or PBMCs. Where HLA class I and class II types were available, the types were taken from metadata supplied by the sample provider, not from assay-based typing. A freely available public database, intended as a resource for researchers studying the immune response to SARS-CoV-2, is where the repertoires were released. Deeply sampled blood TCRbeta repertoires from subjects exposed to, actively infected with, or recovered from COVID-19 were included in the dataset. Paper-wide results and their limitations: The quantity of clinical and demographic metadata differed by source and by participant and was supplied without curation.

TCRbeta CDR3 regions were amplified from genomic DNA by means of the immunoSEQ Assay, a bias-controlled multiplex PCR. The original pipeline was this. Within the assay, amplification of reference gene primers was used to estimate how many nucleated cells each sample contained. Sequence reads were collapsed and filtered to measure the absolute abundance of every unique TCRbeta CDR3 rearrangement. For each sample, productive Simpson clonality was calculated as the square root of Simpson's diversity index across productive rearrangements. Not all clones reach the TCRdb copy of this immuneACCESS table, which keeps in-frame sequences only. Checked studies attribute under half of the gap to unresolved V genes and leave the rest unexplained. V and J calls and clone size follow that table, whereas D and trimming were derived from the DNA. The sample table lists about 230,000 clones, about nine tenths of them with a count of one. Jointly, the top ten make up more than 9% of the sample.

V loses 4 bases of germline sequence and J loses 12 bases, and the interval between the two ends is 13 bases. The germline V gene (reference sequence) provides CDR1 MNHEY and CDR2 SMNVEV. The CDR3 spans 12 residues, from the cysteine through the phenylalanine. Only the CDR3 DNA is retained, 36 bases long and in frame from the first base. At one collaborating source in Seattle, patients were enrolled during active infection and were followed longitudinally through the course of disease. The collaborating institutions used their own protocols to collect whole blood in K2EDTA tubes. For TCRbeta analysis, collaborators shipped samples as frozen whole blood, isolated PBMCs, or DNA extracted from either of those sample types.

The chain is encoded by TRBV27 joined to TRBJ2-1; the D segment cannot be called with confidence. This TCR was recovered from a man in his fifties or sixties with COVID-19, enrolled during active disease. The sample consisted of peripheral blood. The CDR3: CASSSPISRQFF. The DNA sequence is TGTGCCAGCAGTTCACCGATTAGCCGGCAGTTCTTC.